The clone carrying this TCR beta chain was seen once. This sample was taken from a study of T cell clones after liver transplantation. With 0 bases clipped from V and 5 bases from J, the junction kept 5 bases outside the gene matches. Germline CDR1 is SGDLS and CDR2 is YYNGEE. The CDR3 consists of 15 residues. Sequenced by immunoSEQ multiplex PCR; TCRdb stores in-frame clones only, minus some. The table shows more than 8,000 clones, with over 75% occurring only once. Sequenced here: CD8+ T cells from blood, sampled before liver transplant. The origin of this receptor is a human donor who received a liver transplant. The chain employs TRBV9 and TRBJ2-3; 8 nucleotides align to TRBD2. CDR3 sequence: CASSVDSLAGDTQYF. As DNA, the CDR3 is TGTGCCAGCAGCGTAGATTCCCTAGCGGGAGATACGCAGTATTTT.